Included here is one TCR beta chain sequence, with context. Its antigen target is currently unknown. The input lacks base qualities; no much larger clone sits a single base away. The CDR3 regions of human TCRbeta chains were subjected to immunosequencing. The paper's data handling went like this. Repertoire TCRs were checked for matches against a reference library of SARS-CoV-2-specific TCRs that had been generated using the MIRA antigen-specificity platform. Breadth meant the fraction of unique TCRs that were SARS-CoV-2-associated, whereas depth meant the fraction of total T cells that were SARS-CoV-2-associated. Using the MIRA data, every spike-specific TCR was mapped to the spike region that the TCR reacted to and assigned to either a CD4 or a CD8 class. Log10-transformed breadth and depth values were compared by one-way ANOVA with Sidak's multiple comparisons tests. This is the immuneACCESS table as TCRdb keeps it, with only in-frame sequences that have V and J called. A part of the clones is gone; compared with another copy, unresolved V genes explain less than half, and the rest is unexplained. That table is the source of V, J and clone size, and D and trimming were worked out from the DNA. The sample includes roughly 43,000 clones, with around three quarters observed a single time. The ten largest clones represent 20% to 25% of the sample.

These data belong to a study of T cell responses to AZD1222 COVID-19 vaccine (dated by TCRdb to about 2021). Regarding the research as a whole: A total of just over 230 trial participants underwent TCR sequencing, of whom 207 had received two doses of AZD1222 and some 25 had received two doses of the MenACWY control vaccine. Enrollment into the trials was organized by age into subgroups of 18-55, 56-69 and 70-plus years, and those subgroups contained roughly 140, 27 and 60 TCR-sequenced participants, respectively. What the authors observed across the whole study: After two AZD1222 doses, both the breadth and the depth of spike-specific TCRs were significantly higher than at day 0 and than in MenACWY recipients. Conclusions about previously exposed vaccinees are limited, since just five or six AZD1222 recipients were seropositive for SARS-CoV-2 at baseline. The 56-69-year group was small, and its depth increase did not reach significance, likely because of low power. Reportedly, almost half of the unique spike-specific TCRs recognized epitopes lying outside the regions that are mutated in the B.1.351 and B.1.1.7 variants. The whole spike protein was spanned by vaccine-associated CD4 TCRs, and dominant responses were seen in regions 160-218 and 743-854. Because no day 14 peak-response samples were available, the repertoires could be characterized only after the peak T cell response. Participants were mostly white British, with more females than males. The authors suggested clonal diversity may have been underestimated.

The time point label for this specimen denotes: about 28 days (+/-7) after the second vaccine dose. Read against the paper, the sample's treatment or condition label means: meningococcal conjugate vaccine given as trial control. Vaccinee samples came from UK trials COV001 and COV002, including a single-blind randomized controlled phase 2/3 trial of AZD1222 (ChAdOx1 nCoV-19) in healthy adults. For TCRbeta chain sequencing, PBMC samples were collected from trial participants at day 0 and at day 28 after the second dose. Reading from cysteine to phenylalanine, the CDR3 counts 15 amino acids. The kept DNA is CDR3 alone, 45 bases in frame from the first base. CDR1 and CDR2, looked up from the germline V gene (reference sequence), are LNHDA and SQIVND. Ends trimmed: V by 6 bases, J by 0 bases; bases unmatched to a gene: 7.

The material sequenced was peripheral blood, taken 28 days after the second dose of the MenACWY control vaccine. This chain joins TRBV19 to TRBJ1-1, with 7 central nucleotides matching TRBD1. The clonotype originates from an adult who received the MenACWY meningococcal vaccine as a control. The CDR3 here reads CASRTTGVLNTEAFF. The nucleotides are TGTGCCAGTAGGACCACAGGGGTCTTGAACACTGAAGCTTTCTTT.